The 17 T cell receptor beta chains given below trace back to one sample, sequenced in a study of post-analysis software for immune sequencing data. The study's findings and limits: Among five TRBV segments more frequent in patients than controls were TRBV5-6, TRBV5-1 and TRBV20-1.

The antigens for these receptors are not known. Presence of unique molecular identifiers characterized the TCR beta cDNA libraries. TCRdb passed the PCR reads through MiXCR, listing each CDR3 protein once. The sample records under 200,000 distinct CDR3 sequences, around 29% being singletons. The sample comprised blood. These receptors were taken from a girl aged 2 to 17 with multiple sclerosis.

In this sample, this clonotype turned up many times. The rearrangement links TRBV5-1 to TRBJ2-7; tentatively, D is TRBD1 or TRBD2 (5 bases each). Germline V CDR1 and CDR2: SGHRS, YFSETQ. This CDR3 comprises 14 residues. With 4 bases removed from V and 1 base from J, the gap between germline ends came to 12 bases. The DNA of the CDR3 is TGCGCCAGCAGCGGACTGAGGGGATCCTACGAGCAGTACTTC. This encodes CASSGLRGSYEQYF.

In its sample, this clonotype was seen once. A much bigger clone sits one base away, suggesting this may be a read error. The chain links TRBV20-1 to TRBJ2-7; no definite D call. Germline CDR1 reads DFQATT; CDR2 reads SNEGSKA (reference sequence). The V and J ends lost 6 bases and 1 base respectively, with 7 bases between them. The length of the CDR3 is 11 residues. The CDR3 region has the DNA TGCAGTGCGGAAAGTTCCTACGAGCAGTACTTC. This encodes CSAESSYEQYF.

To note about this clonotype: A much larger clone lies one base from this, so it may be a read error. This chain joins TRBV28 and TRBJ2-7; 11 bases match TRBD1. The CDR3 is 16 amino acids. Germline-derived CDR1 and CDR2 are MDHEN and SYDVKM. In DNA form, the CDR3 reads TGTGCCAGCAGTCCAATTGGGACAGGGGGGTCCTACAAGCAGTACTTC. This sequence encodes CASSPIGTGGSYKQYF.

The CDR3 sequence is CSARDRQALYYGYTF. Here the CDR3 DNA reads TGCAGTGCTAGAGACCGACAGGCCCTCTACTATGGCTACACCTTC. The chain combines TRBV20-1 with TRBJ1-2; D may be TRBD1 (6 bases). Germline V gene sequence: CDR1 DFQATT, CDR2 SNEGSKA (reference sequence). There are 15 residues in the CDR3. Trimming cost V 0 bases and J 3 bases, with 14 bases left between them.

This clonotype was detected only a few times. The chain links TRBV20-1 to TRBJ2-7; no clear D gene. The CDR3 loop spans 13 amino acids. Per germline, CDR1 DFQATT and CDR2 SNEGSKA (reference sequence). Trimming shortened V by 0 bases and J by 4 bases, and 10 bases separated the two germline ends. The CDR3 protein is CSARDSEKYEQYF. CDR3 nucleotide sequence: TGCAGTGCTAGAGATTCGGAGAAGTACGAGCAGTACTTC.

The sample holds many counts of this clonotype. V is TRBV7-9 and J is TRBJ2-1; D ambiguous. The germline V gene has CDR1 SEHNR and CDR2 FQNEAQ (reference sequence). This CDR3 has 14 amino acids. Trimming removed 5 bases from V and 0 bases from J, with 8 bases in between. The CDR3 DNA reads as TGTGCCAGCAGCGCACAGAGCTCCTACAATGAGCAGTTCTTC. Protein sequence: CASSAQSSYNEQFF.

This clonotype has just one count. The genes are TRBV7-3 and TRBJ2-1; either TRBD1 or TRBD2 may supply D (5 bases each). V gave up 1 base and J gave up 5 bases, with 12 bases separating them. This CDR3 has 15 amino acids. Germline V gene lookup returns CDR1 SGHTA and CDR2 FQGTGA. This CDR3 reads CASSLRPGPDNEQFF. The CDR3 bases are TGTGCCAGCAGCTTAAGGCCGGGGCCAGACAATGAGCAGTTCTTC.

The chain is built from TRBV12-5 and TRBJ1-2; D is unresolved. The length of the CDR3 is 15 residues. The V gene's germline CDR1 is LGHNT and CDR2 FRNRAP. Trimming pared 0 bases from V and 8 bases from J, leaving 16 bases between. The CDR3 nucleotides read TGTGCTAGTGGTTTGGTAATCAAGGGTTTCGTGGGCTACACCTTC. Amino acids: CASGLVIKGFVGYTF.

The J gene is TRBJ2-7, the V gene TRBV28; D not resolved. Trimming took off 5 bases at V and 4 bases at J, with 3 bases between the two ends. Per germline, CDR1 MDHEN and CDR2 SYDVKM. The CDR3 totals 10 residues. CDR3 residues: CASSKYEQYF. The CDR3 region has the DNA TGTGCCAGCAGTAAATACGAGCAGTACTTC.

The genes are TRBV29-1 and TRBJ2-5; a possible D gene is TRBD1 (5 bases). The V gene lost 4 bases and the J gene lost 2 bases, with 8 bases spanning the gap. This CDR3 has 12 residues. CDR1 and CDR2 from the germline V gene are SQVTM and ANQGSEA. The chain's CDR3 is CSVGAGQETQYF. DNA of the CDR3: TGCAGCGTTGGGGCAGGGCAAGAGACCCAGTACTTC.

This clonotype came up a few times. The chain carries TRBV28 and TRBJ1-4; 7 bases line up with TRBD1. Germline CDR1 is MDHEN and CDR2 is SYDVKM. V was clipped by 3 bases and J by 5 bases; unmatched bases: 3. The CDR3 spans 14 residues. The DNA of the CDR3 is TGTGCCAGCAGTTTGGGACAGCCGAATGAAAAACTGTTTTTT. It encodes CASSLGQPNEKLFF.

Points on this clonotype: This clone may be a read error of a much larger clone one base away. This chain joins TRBV7-8 and TRBJ2-3, with 7 bases lining up with TRBD2. The CDR3 extends over 16 amino acids. CDR1 is SGHVS, CDR2 FQNEAQ, per germline. The CDR3 loop is CACSSFSSGFTDTQYF. The CDR3 coding sequence is TGTGCCTGCAGCTCCTTTAGTAGCGGGTTCACAGATACGCAGTATTTT.

V usage is TRBV29-1 and J usage is TRBJ1-1; no reliable D call. CDR3 length equals 12 residues. Trimming shortened V by 6 bases and J by 0 bases, and 8 bases separated the two germline ends. Germline lookup yields CDR1 SQVTM and CDR2 ANQGSEA. CDR3 DNA sequence: TGCAGCGTGGAAAGTATGAACACTGAAGCTTTCTTT. Amino acid sequence: CSVESMNTEAFF.

In this sample, this clonotype turned up a few times. This clone may be a read error of a much larger clone one base away. The gene calls are TRBV5-1 and TRBJ2-6; TRBD1 matches at 7 bases. This CDR3 region has 18 residues. Germline values: CDR1 SGHRS, CDR2 YFSETQ. The CDR3 reads CASSPYTGDGSGTNVLTF. CDR3 DNA sequence: TGCGCCAGCAGCCCCTACACAGGGGACGGCTCTGGGACCAACGTCCTGACTTTC.

In its sample, this clonotype was seen a few times. The rearrangement links TRBV12-3 or TRBV12-4 to TRBJ2-2, with D possibly TRBD1 on 5 matching bases. The CDR3 has 13 amino acids. V lost 4 bases and J 7 bases, leaving 10 bases between the germline ends. The CDR3 region has the DNA TGTGCCAGCAGTTCCCAGGGAATCGGGGAGCTGTTTTTT. Translating gives CASSSQGIGELFF.

A note on this clonotype: This may be a read error: a much more frequent sequence differs by one nucleotide. V gene TRBV4-1 combines with J gene TRBJ1-5; 8 bases fit TRBD1. This CDR3 spans 16 amino acids. The germline gives CDR1 MGHRA, CDR2 YSYEKL. CDR3 coding DNA: TGCGCCAGCAGCCACGGGACAGGTCTTAGGAATCAGCCCCGGCATTTT. Encoded protein: CASSHGTGLRNQPRHF.

To note about this clonotype: One end of the junction is discordant with germline, which a read error may explain. The chain combines TRBV11-2 with TRBJ2-5, with D tentatively TRBD1 (6 bases). The CDR3 spans 14 residues. Germline V gene sequence: CDR1 SGHAT, CDR2 FQNNGV. As DNA, the CDR3 is TGTGCCAACAGCAGAGGACAGCTCAAGGAGACCCAGTACTTC. Translation gives CANSRGQLKETQYF.